The rows below give T cell receptor beta chains drawn from one sample of a study of T-cell reconstitution after alpha-beta-depleted transplantation in children. TCRdb reprocessed the PCR reads with MiXCR, giving one entry per CDR3 protein. The sample holds some 350,000 distinct CDR3 sequences, 16% seen once. The starting material was PBMCs, mostly from graft donor cells, obtained 360 days after TCRalphabeta/CD19-depleted stem cell transplant. The receptors were sampled from a male patient under 10 years old who had a stem cell transplant for acute lymphoblastic leukemia, so the T cells may come from the graft donor. CDR3s include the opening cysteine and the closing phenylalanine or tryptophan. A D gene is named only where the DNA matches it firmly. Clone size is given for some rows only: seen once, a few or many times, or a class if the clone is expanded.

d_call j_call v_call clone_size cdr3_nt cdr3_aa
- TRBJ1-1 TRBV12-3/TRBV12-4 few TGTGCCAGCAGTCAGCGCCGAGGTCAGGGGTTGGCTTTCTTT CASSQRRGQGLAFF
TRBD1 TRBJ1-2 TRBV12-3/TRBV12-4 - TGTGCCAGCAGTTTTGGACAGGATGGCTACACCTTC CASSFGQDGYTF
TRBD1 TRBJ2-2 TRBV5-6 - TGTGCCAGCAGCCGACAGGGCCCGAACACCGGGGAGCTGTTTTTT CASSRQGPNTGELFF
TRBD1 TRBJ2-7 TRBV5-1 few TGCGCCAGCAGCTTCGGACAGGGAGGCGAGCAGTACTTC CASSFGQGGEQYF
- TRBJ1-4 TRBV28 - TGTGCCAGCAGTATGGAGCCGCCAGTTAATGAAAAACTGTTTTTT CASSMEPPVNEKLFF
- TRBJ2-7 TRBV4-1 - TGCGCCAGCAGCCAATCAGTGGACAGCTACGAGCAGTACTTC CASSQSVDSYEQYF
TRBD2 TRBJ2-7 TRBV5-5 many TGTGCCAGCAGCTTTGTAGGGACTAGCGTTTCTAGGCAGTACTTC CASSFVGTSVSRQYF
- TRBJ2-7 TRBV20-1 - TGCAGTGCTAGAGATCCGGGCCACGAGCAGTACTTC CSARDPGHEQYF
- TRBJ1-2 TRBV12-3/TRBV12-4 many TGTGCCAGCAGTCCACACTATAGGACGGAAGCTGGCTACACCTTC CASSPHYRTEAGYTF
TRBD1 TRBJ2-1 TRBV5-1 few TGCGCCAGCAGCTTTACAGGGGGCAATGAGCAGTTCTTC CASSFTGGNEQFF
- TRBJ2-5 TRBV28 few TGTGCCAGCAGTTGGATACAAGGGCAAGAGACCCAGTACTTC CASSWIQGQETQYF
- TRBJ2-3 TRBV9 many TGTGCCAGCAGCGTACACCCCGGCGTGCGTACTGAGACTAGCACAGATACGCAGTATTTT CASSVHPGVRTETSTDTQYF
- TRBJ2-1 TRBV5-6 - TGTGCCAGCAGCTTGGCCCAGCCAGGGTCCTACAATGAGCAGTTCTTC CASSLAQPGSYNEQFF
TRBD2 TRBJ2-1 TRBV10-3 few TGTGCCATCAGAAACGCGGGAGTGGTAGTCGAAAATGAGCAGTTCTTC CAIRNAGVVVENEQFF